The 18 T cell receptor beta chains reported below all come from one sample, sequenced in a study of T cell changes during pregnancy in multiple sclerosis. Using immunoSEQ multiplex PCR, the repertoire was profiled, and TCRdb retains in-frame clones only, with some absent. The profile shows roughly 40,000 clones, approximately 85% of them singletons. The specimen was CD4+ T cells from peripheral blood mononuclear cells, collected before pregnancy. The receptors were sampled from a female donor with multiple sclerosis, enrolled in a pregnancy study.

This rearrangement joins TRBV27 to TRBJ2-3, with a tentative D call TRBD2 (6 bases). V was cut by 6 bases and J by 3 bases, with 19 bases left in between. Germline V CDR1 and CDR2: MNHEY, SMNVEV (reference sequence). There are 16 residues in the CDR3. DNA of the CDR3: TGTGCCAGCAGATTGACGGGACTCCCTGATACAGATACGCAGTATTTT. It yields the protein CASRLTGLPDTDTQYF.

This chain links TRBV6-1 with TRBJ2-3; 7 nucleotides agree with TRBD1. The germline V gene has CDR1 MNHNS and CDR2 SASEGT. The CDR3 is 13 amino acids. J gave up 4 bases and V 3 bases, and 1 base lay outside the gene matches. CDR3 sequence (DNA): TGTGCCAGCAGTGACGGACAGGCAGATACGCAGTATTTT. Encoded protein: CASSDGQADTQYF.

The rearrangement joins TRBV28 to TRBJ2-4; D call uncertain. The CDR3 is made up of 14 amino acids. Trimming shortened V by 2 bases and J by 0 bases, and 5 bases separated the two germline ends. Germline assignment: CDR1 MDHEN and CDR2 SYDVKM. CDR3: CASSLPGAKNIQYF. The CDR3 DNA reads as TGTGCCAGCAGTTTACCAGGAGCCAAAAACATTCAGTACTTC.

The gene calls are TRBV7-9 and TRBJ2-3, with D perhaps matching TRBD2 (6 bases). V lost 5 bases and J 0 bases, leaving 15 bases between the germline ends. The CDR3 covers 16 residues. The germline CDR1 and CDR2 sequences are SEHNR and FQNEAQ (reference sequence). This CDR3 is CASSPRFSGSTDTQYF. CDR3 coding DNA: TGTGCCAGCAGCCCACGTTTTAGCGGAAGCACAGATACGCAGTATTTT.

CDR3 region: CASSPRQPATNEKLFF. The CDR3 region has the DNA TGTGCCAGCTCACCACGACAGCCTGCAACTAATGAAAAACTGTTTTTT. The chain uses TRBV18 and TRBJ1-4; TRBD1 might be the D (5 bases). The CDR3 runs 16 residues. V was trimmed by 1 base and J by 0 bases, leaving 9 bases between them. Germline lookup yields CDR1 KGHSH and CDR2 LQKENI. Full variable domain (remainder filled in from reference TRBV18 and TRBJ1-4): NAGVMQNPRHLVRRRGQEARLRCSPMKGHSHVYWYRQLPEEGLKFMVYLQKENIIDESGMPKERFSAEFPKEGPSILRIQQVVRGDSAAYFCASSPRQPATNEKLFFGSGTQLSVL.

V is TRBV7-2 and J is TRBJ2-2, with 10 bases matching TRBD2. J was trimmed by 6 bases and V by 6 bases; bases with no gene match: 4. Looked up from germline, CDR1 is SGHTA and CDR2 is FQGNSA. The CDR3 spans 14 residues. This CDR3 reads CASRLAGDAGELFF. The CDR3 DNA follows: TGTGCCAGCAGGCTAGCGGGAGACGCCGGGGAGCTGTTTTTT.

The chain recombines TRBV11-3 with TRBJ2-1, with D perhaps TRBD1 (6 bases). Trimming removed 1 base from V and 6 bases from J, with 25 bases in between. The CDR3 sequence is 19 residues long. Germline V gene sequence: CDR1 SGHNT, CDR2 YENEEA. The CDR3 nucleotides are TGTGCCAGCAGCTTAGTAGTGGGGGCCTCCCCCAAGTCCGGCAATGAGCAGTTCTTC. Its protein is CASSLVVGASPKSGNEQFF.

The chain combines TRBV6-1 with TRBJ1-1, with TRBD1 matching over 7 bases. The CDR3 totals 13 residues. CDR1 is MNHNS and CDR2 is SASEGT in the germline V gene. With V trimmed by 6 bases and J by 6 bases, 7 bases remained unmatched. The CDR3 is CASRVDRDAEAFF. In DNA form, the CDR3 reads TGTGCCAGCAGGGTCGACAGGGACGCTGAAGCTTTCTTT.

This clone was detected only a few times. This sequence joins TRBV5-1 and TRBJ1-1; TRBD1 agrees at 7 bases. The CDR3 has 13 residues. The germline CDR1 and CDR2 sequences are SGHRS and YFSETQ. The V segment lost 0 bases and the J segment 11 bases; nucleotides outside the gene matches: 7. The CDR3 DNA reads TGCGCCAGCAGCTTGGGGAGACAGGGTGACGCTTTCTTT. This sequence encodes CASSLGRQGDAFF.

J is TRBJ2-5 and V is TRBV7-9; the match to TRBD2 covers 7 bases. From germline, CDR1 is SEHNR and CDR2 FQNEAQ (reference sequence). After removal of 5 bases from V and 3 bases from J, the junction contained 3 bases not matched to a gene. This CDR3 has 13 amino acids. In DNA, the CDR3 is TGTGCCAGCAGCCGTGGGGGGGAAGAGACCCAGTACTTC. Protein product: CASSRGGEETQYF. The full variable domain, rest sourced from reference TRBV7-9 and TRBJ2-5, is DTGVSQNPRHKITKRGQNVTFRCDPISEHNRLYWYRQTLGQGPEFLTYFQNEAQLEKSRLLSDRFSAERPKGSFSTLEIQRTEQGDSAMYLCASSRGGEETQYFGPGTRLLVL.

This clone was seen once. The chain is built from TRBV5-1 and TRBJ2-1; D might be TRBD1 (5 bases). Germline V gene data show CDR1 as SGHRS and CDR2 as YFSETQ. The CDR3 contains 14 residues. Trimming took 6 bases from V and 6 from J, leaving 16 bases between them. Written as DNA, the CDR3 is TGCGCCAGCACTGGGTCGCCCCAGGGCAATGAGCAGTTCTTC. This sequence encodes CASTGSPQGNEQFF. Variable domain in full (rest from reference TRBV5-1 and TRBJ2-1): KAGVTQTPRYLIKTRGQQVTLSCSPISGHRSVSWYQQTPGQGLQFLFEYFSETQRNKGNFPGRFSGRQFSNSRSEMNVSTLELGDSALYLCASTGSPQGNEQFFGPGTRLTVL.

In DNA, the CDR3 is TGTGCCAGCAGTAGAAACAGGGTAGTCACAGATACGCAGTATTTT. This translates into CASSRNRVVTDTQYF. The chain has TRBV27 and TRBJ2-3; tentatively, D is TRBD1 (6 bases). The CDR3 spans 15 residues. Trimming removed 5 bases at V and 2 bases at J, with 14 bases between. The germline CDR1 and CDR2 sequences are MNHEY and SMNVEV (reference sequence).

A word on this clone: Other nucleotide sequences in the sample specify the same CDR3. The chain couples TRBV30 to TRBJ2-5; no clear D gene. Trimming left V 1 base short and J 1 base short, with 4 bases between. Per the germline V gene, CDR1 is GTSNPN and CDR2 is SVGIG (reference sequence). CDR3 length: 12 amino acids. The CDR3 DNA follows: TGTGCCTGGAGTGCTTCCCAAGAGACCCAGTACTTC. The encoded protein is CAWSASQETQYF.

The chain carries TRBV19 and TRBJ1-4; D unresolved. In germline, CDR1 is LNHDA, CDR2 SQIVND (reference sequence). V dropped 6 bases and J dropped 6 bases, with 8 bases sitting between them. The CDR3 runs 12 residues. The CDR3 DNA is TGTGCCAGTAGCCAGTCAGATGAAAAACTGTTTTTT. Protein: CASSQSDEKLFF. The full variable domain, with the rest looked up from reference TRBV19 and TRBJ1-4, is DGGITQSPKYLFRKEGQNVTLSCEQNLNHDAMYWYRQDPGQGLRLIYYSQIVNDFQKGDIAEGYSVSREKKESFPLTVTSAQKNPTAFYLCASSQSDEKLFFGSGTQLSVL.

CDR3 sequence reads: CASSSLEGNGYTF. DNA for the CDR3: TGTGCCAGCAGCTCCCTGGAGGGCAATGGCTACACCTTC. The chain employs TRBV7-9 and TRBJ1-2; D uncertain. The V end was cut by 4 bases, the J end by 6 bases, with 12 bases between. The length of the CDR3 is 13 residues. The germline V gene has CDR1 SEHNR and CDR2 FQNEAQ (reference sequence).

This chain joins TRBV28 and TRBJ2-7; 12 bases agree with TRBD2. The germline gives CDR1 MDHEN, CDR2 SYDVKM. J lost 4 bases, V lost 10 bases, and 5 bases had no gene match. This CDR3 comprises 13 residues. DNA of the CDR3: TGTGCCATTACCGGGACTAGCGGGTACGAGCAGTACTTC. Protein sequence: CAITGTSGYEQYF. Complete variable domain (other parts from reference TRBV28 and TRBJ2-7): DVKVTQSSRYLVKRTGEKVFLECVQDMDHENMFWYRQDPGLGLRLIYFSYDVKMKEKGDIPEGYSVSREKKERFSLILESASTNQTSMYLCAITGTSGYEQYFGPGTRLTVT.

The chain links TRBV5-1 to TRBJ2-7, with a tentative D call TRBD2 (5 bases). CDR1 and CDR2 (germline): SGHRS, YFSETQ. Trimming cost V 0 bases and J 5 bases, with 12 bases left between them. The CDR3 runs to 14 residues. For the CDR3, the DNA is TGCGCCAGCAGCTTGGAGAGGGCAGGCAACGAGCAGTACTTC. It encodes CASSLERAGNEQYF.

The V and J genes are TRBV6-4 and TRBJ1-5; tentative D call: TRBD1 (5 bases). Trimming left V 3 bases short and J 5 bases short, with 11 bases between. CDR1 and CDR2 (germline): MRHNA, SNTAGT. This CDR3 comprises 14 residues. The chain's CDR3 is CASSEGGEDQPQHF. The CDR3 DNA is TGTGCCAGCAGTGAGGGGGGGGAAGATCAGCCCCAGCATTTT.